This TCR beta chain derives from a study of T cells in Graves' hyperthyroidism and ophthalmopathy. There were TCR beta CDR3 regions amplified from RNA transcripts. RT-PCR in the first round (using the HTBI primer set) targeted the TCR CDR3. Using its own MiXCR run on the multiplex PCR reads, TCRdb lists one record per CDR3 protein. The sample has about 280,000 distinct CDR3 sequences; under 30% are singletons. The study, taken as a whole, reports: A median around 6.4 months before onset, the model predicted ophthalmopathy. Stable hyperthyroidism and ophthalmopathy were separated using 13 V-J signatures.

This clonotype has a count of ten or more. Its cognate antigen is unknown. V shed 2 bases, J shed 2 bases, and the junction held 7 bases outside the gene matches. CDR3 length: 18 residues. Germline V gene data show CDR1 as SGHNT and CDR2 as YENEEA. Diagnoses used clinical symptoms, serum thyroxine and TRAb, thyroid ultrasound and orbital computed tomography. Input material: blood. V gene TRBV11-3 combines with J gene TRBJ2-2; 11 bases align to TRBD2. The clonotype was recovered from a man aged 35 to 55 with Graves' hyperthyroidism that later progressed to Graves' ophthalmopathy. The CDR3: CASSLRLAGGSNTGELFF. CDR3 DNA: TGTGCCAGCAGCTTACGGTTAGCGGGAGGGAGTAACACCGGGGAGCTGTTTTTT.